This T cell receptor beta chain emerged from a study of T cells in Graves' hyperthyroidism and ophthalmopathy. This clonotype was picked up many times. The TCR beta CDR3 regions underwent amplification using RNA transcripts as the source. The primer set for the first-round RT-PCR of the TCR CDR3 was HTBI. Each CDR3 protein gets one entry after TCRdb re-called the multiplex PCR reads with MiXCR. Seen here are more than 550,000 distinct CDR3 sequences, 45% observed once, and the top ten hold less than 9.5%. The CDR3 is 10 residues long. Germline CDR1 is SEHNR and CDR2 is FQNEAQ (reference sequence). Trimming cost V 11 bases and J 4 bases, with 9 bases left between them.

Sequencing was carried out using peripheral blood or thyroid tissue (not recorded which). The chain couples TRBV7-9 to TRBJ2-7; D remains unclear. This receptor was obtained from an adult man with Graves' disease, either hyperthyroidism or ophthalmopathy (not recorded which). CDR3 sequence reads: CAVASYEQYF. For the CDR3, the DNA is TGTGCCGTAGCAAGTTACGAGCAGTACTTC.